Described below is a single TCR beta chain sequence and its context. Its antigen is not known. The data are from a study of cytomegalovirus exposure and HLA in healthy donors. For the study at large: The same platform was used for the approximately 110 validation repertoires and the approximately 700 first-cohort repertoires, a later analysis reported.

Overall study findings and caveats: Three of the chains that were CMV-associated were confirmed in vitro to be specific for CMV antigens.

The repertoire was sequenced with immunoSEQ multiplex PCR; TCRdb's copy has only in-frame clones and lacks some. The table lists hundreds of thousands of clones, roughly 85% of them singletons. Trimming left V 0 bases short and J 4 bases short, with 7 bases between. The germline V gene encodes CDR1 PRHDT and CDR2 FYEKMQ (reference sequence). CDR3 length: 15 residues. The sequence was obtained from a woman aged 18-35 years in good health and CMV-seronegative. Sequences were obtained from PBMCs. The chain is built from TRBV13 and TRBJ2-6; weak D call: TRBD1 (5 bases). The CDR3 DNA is TGTGCCAGCAGCTTAGGCAGGGTCGGGGCCAACGTCCTGACTTTC. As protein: CASSLGRVGANVLTF.